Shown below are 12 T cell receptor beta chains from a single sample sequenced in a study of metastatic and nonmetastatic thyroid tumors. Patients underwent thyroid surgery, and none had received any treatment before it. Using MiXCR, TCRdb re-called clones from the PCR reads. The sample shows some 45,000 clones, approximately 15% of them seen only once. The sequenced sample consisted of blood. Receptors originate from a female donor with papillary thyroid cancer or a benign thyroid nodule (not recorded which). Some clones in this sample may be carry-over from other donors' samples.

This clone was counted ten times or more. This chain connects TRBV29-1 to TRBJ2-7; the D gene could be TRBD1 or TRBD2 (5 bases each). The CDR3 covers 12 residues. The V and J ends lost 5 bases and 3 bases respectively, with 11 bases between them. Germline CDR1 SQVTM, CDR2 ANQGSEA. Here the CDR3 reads CSVYRDRYEQYF. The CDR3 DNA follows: TGCAGCGTTTACCGGGACCGCTACGAGCAGTACTTC.

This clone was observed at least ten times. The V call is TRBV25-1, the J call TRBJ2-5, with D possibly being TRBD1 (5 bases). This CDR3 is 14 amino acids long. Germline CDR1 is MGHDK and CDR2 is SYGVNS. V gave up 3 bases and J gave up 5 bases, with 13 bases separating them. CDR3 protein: CASSDKGSGETQYF. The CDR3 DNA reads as TGTGCCAGCAGTGATAAGGGGTCAGGGGAGACCCAGTACTTC.

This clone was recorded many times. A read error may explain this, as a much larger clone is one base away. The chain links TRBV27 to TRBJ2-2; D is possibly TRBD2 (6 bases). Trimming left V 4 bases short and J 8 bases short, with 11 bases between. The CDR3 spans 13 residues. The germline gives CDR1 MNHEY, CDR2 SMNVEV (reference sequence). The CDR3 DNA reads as TGTGCCAGCAGTTGGGACTCCGGGGGGGAGCTGTTTTTT. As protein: CASSWDSGGELFF.

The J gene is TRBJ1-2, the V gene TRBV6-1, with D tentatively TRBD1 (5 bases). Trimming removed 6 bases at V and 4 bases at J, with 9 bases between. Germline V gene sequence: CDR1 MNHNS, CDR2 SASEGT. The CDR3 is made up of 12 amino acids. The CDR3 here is CASSIGTYGYTF. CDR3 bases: TGTGCCAGCAGCATCGGGACCTATGGCTACACCTTC.

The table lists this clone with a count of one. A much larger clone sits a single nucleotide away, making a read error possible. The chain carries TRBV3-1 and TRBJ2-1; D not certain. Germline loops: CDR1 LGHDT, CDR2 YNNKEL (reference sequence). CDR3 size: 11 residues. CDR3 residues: CAGSQGHEQFF. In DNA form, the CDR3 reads TGTGCCGGCAGCCAAGGCCATGAGCAGTTCTTC.

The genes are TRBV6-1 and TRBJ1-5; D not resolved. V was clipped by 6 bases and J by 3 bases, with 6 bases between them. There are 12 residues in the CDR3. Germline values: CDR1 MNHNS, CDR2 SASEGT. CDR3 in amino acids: CASRNYNQPQHF. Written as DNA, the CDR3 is TGTGCCAGCAGGAACTACAATCAGCCCCAGCATTTT.

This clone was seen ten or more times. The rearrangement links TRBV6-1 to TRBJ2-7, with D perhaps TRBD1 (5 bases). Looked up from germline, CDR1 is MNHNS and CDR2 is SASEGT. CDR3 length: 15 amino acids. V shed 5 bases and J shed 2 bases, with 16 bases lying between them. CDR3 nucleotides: TGTGCCAGCAGTCCCTCAGGGATTCCTCCCTACGAGCAGTACTTC. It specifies CASSPSGIPPYEQYF.

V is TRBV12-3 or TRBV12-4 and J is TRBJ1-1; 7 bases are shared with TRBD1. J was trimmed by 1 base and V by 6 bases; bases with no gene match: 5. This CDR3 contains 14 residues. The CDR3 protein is CASSRGGANTEAFF. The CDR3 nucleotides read TGTGCCAGCAGCCGAGGGGGCGCGAACACTGAAGCTTTCTTT.

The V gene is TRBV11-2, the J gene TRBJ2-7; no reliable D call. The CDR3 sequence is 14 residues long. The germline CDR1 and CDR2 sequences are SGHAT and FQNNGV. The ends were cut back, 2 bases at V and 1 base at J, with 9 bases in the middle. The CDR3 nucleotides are TGTGCCAGCAGCTTAACACCCCAATCCTACGAGCAGTACTTC. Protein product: CASSLTPQSYEQYF. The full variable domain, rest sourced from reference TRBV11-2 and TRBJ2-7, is EAGVAQSPRYKIIEKRQSVAFWCNPISGHATLYWYQQILGQGPKLLIQFQNNGVVDDSQLPKDRFSAERLKGVDSTLKIQPAKLEDSAVYLCASSLTPQSYEQYFGPGTRLTVT.

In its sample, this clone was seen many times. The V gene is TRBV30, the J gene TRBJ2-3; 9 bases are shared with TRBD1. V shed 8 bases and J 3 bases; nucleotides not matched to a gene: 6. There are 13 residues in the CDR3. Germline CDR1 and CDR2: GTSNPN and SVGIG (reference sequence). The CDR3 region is CALGQGRTDTQYF. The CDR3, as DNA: TGTGCCCTTGGACAGGGGAGGACAGATACGCAGTATTTT.

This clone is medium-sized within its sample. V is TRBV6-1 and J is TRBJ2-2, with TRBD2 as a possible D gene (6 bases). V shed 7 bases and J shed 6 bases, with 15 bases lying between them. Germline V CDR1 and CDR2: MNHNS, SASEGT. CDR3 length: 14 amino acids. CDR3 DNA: TGTGCCAGCACGAATCTCGGGGGAGCCGGGGAGCTGTTTTTT. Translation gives CASTNLGGAGELFF.

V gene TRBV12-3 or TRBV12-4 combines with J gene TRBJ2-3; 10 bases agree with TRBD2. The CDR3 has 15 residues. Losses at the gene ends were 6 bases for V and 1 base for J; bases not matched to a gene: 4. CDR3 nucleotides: TGTGCCAGCAGCGAAACTAGCGGGGGCACAGATACGCAGTATTTT. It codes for CASSETSGGTDTQYF.